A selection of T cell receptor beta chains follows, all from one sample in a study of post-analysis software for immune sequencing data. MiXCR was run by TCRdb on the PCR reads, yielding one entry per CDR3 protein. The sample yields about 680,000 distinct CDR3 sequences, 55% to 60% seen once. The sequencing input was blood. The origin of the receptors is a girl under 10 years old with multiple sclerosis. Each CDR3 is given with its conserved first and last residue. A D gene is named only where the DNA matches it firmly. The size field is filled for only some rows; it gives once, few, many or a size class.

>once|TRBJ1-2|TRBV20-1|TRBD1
TGCAGTGCGGAAGACAGGGAAAGCGATGGCTACACCTTC
CSAEDRESDGYTF
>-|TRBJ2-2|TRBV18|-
TGTGCCAGCTCACCACGGGACTCGATGAACACCGGGGAGCTGTTTTTT
CASSPRDSMNTGELFF
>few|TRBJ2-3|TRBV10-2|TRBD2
TGCGCCAGCAGAGCGGGGGGGCAAGATACGCAGTATTTT
CASRAGGQDTQYF
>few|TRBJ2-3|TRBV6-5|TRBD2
TGTGCCAGCAGTTACTCTGCTAGCGGGGGACAGTATTTT
CASSYSASGGQYF
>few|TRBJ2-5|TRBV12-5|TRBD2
TGTGCTAGTGGTTTGGGACTAGCGGGAGTGGGAGAGACCCAGTACTTC
CASGLGLAGVGETQYF
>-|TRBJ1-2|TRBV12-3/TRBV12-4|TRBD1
TGTGCCAGCAGCCAACCAGACAGGGGGTATGGCTACACCTTC
CASSQPDRGYGYTF
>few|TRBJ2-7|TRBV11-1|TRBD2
TGTGCCAGCAGCCCGGGACTAGCACGAGGGGAGCAGTACTTC
CASSPGLARGEQYF
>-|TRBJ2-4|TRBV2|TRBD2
TGTGCCAGCAGGCTCCCGGCTAGCGGGCCAGCCAAAAACATTCAGTACTTC
CASRLPASGPAKNIQYF
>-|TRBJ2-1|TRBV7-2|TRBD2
TGTGCCAGCAGCCTCACTAGCGGGGTATTCGATGAGCAGTTCTTC
CASSLTSGVFDEQFF
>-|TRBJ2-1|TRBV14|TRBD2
TGTGCCAGCAGCCAAGATTACGCGGGAGGGCGTAATGAGCAGTTCTTC
CASSQDYAGGRNEQFF
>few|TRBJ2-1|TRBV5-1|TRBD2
TGCGCCAGCAGCGGGACTAGCTACAGTATTGAGCAGTTCTTC
CASSGTSYSIEQFF
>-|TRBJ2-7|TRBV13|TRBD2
TGTGCCAGCAGCTCGCGGACTAGCGGGAGTGTATACAATGAGCAGTACTTC
CASSSRTSGSVYNEQYF
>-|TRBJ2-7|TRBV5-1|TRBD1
TGCGCCAGCAGCTTGGGGACAGGTAACCACGAGCAGTACTTC
CASSLGTGNHEQYF
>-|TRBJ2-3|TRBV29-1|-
TGCAGCGTTGAAGGCGACACGACCTCCACAGATACGCAGTATTTT
CSVEGDTTSTDTQYF
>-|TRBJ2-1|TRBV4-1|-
TGCGCCAGCAGCCAAGGGGTGGCTAGCTACAATGAGCAGTTCTTC
CASSQGVASYNEQFF
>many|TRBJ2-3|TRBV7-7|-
TGTGCCAGCAGCTTAGATCTGGTTAGCACAGATACGCAGTATTTT
CASSLDLVSTDTQYF
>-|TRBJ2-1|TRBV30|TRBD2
TGTGCCTGGAGCAACGGGGGGAACAATGAGCAGTTCTTT
CAWSNGGNNEQFF
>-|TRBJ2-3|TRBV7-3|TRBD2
TGTGCCAGCAGCTCCGGACTAGCGACCACAGATACGCAGTATTTT
CASSSGLATTDTQYF
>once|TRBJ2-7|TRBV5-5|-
TGTGCCAGCAGCTTTCGTGTCGGCTACGAGCAGTACTTC
CASSFRVGYEQYF
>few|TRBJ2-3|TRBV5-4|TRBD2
TGTGCCAGCAGCAGGGGACTAGCGAGGGATACGCAGTATTTT
CASSRGLARDTQYF
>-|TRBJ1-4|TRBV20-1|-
TGCAGTGCTGCCACGGGGGAAAAACTGTTTTTT
CSAATGEKLFF
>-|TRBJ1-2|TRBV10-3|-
TGTGCCATCAGTGAGTCGACGGGGTGGGAACGCGGCTACACCTTC
CAISESTGWERGYTF
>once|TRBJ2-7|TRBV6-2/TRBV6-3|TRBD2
TGTGCCAGCAGTTTCGGTAGGCTAGCGGGAGACAATGAGCAGTACTTC
CASSFGRLAGDNEQYF
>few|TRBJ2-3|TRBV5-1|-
TGCGCCAGCAGCGGGGCGGGCCCTAGGTCAGATACGCAGTATTTT
CASSGAGPRSDTQYF
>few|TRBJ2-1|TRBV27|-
TGTGCCAGCAGTCCGATCAGGGGTTCCTACAATGAGCAGTTCTTC
CASSPIRGSYNEQFF
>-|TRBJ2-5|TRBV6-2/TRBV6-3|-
TGTGCCAGCAGTTATCTGGGGGCCCAAGAGACCCAGTACTTC
CASSYLGAQETQYF
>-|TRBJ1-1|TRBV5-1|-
TGCGCCAGCAGTTTTCTCTCGGCGTCCGAAGCTTTCTTT
CASSFLSASEAFF
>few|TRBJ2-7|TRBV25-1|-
TGTGCCAGCAGTGACGGTCAGACGTTCTACGAGCAGTACTTC
CASSDGQTFYEQYF
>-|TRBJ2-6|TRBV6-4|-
TGTGCCAGCAGTGACTCTCGAAGCTCTGGGGCCAACGTCCTGACTTTC
CASSDSRSSGANVLTF
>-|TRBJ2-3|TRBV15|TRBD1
TGTGCCACCAGCAGGGGCTTAGCGACAGGGTTCGGCACAGATACGCAGTATTTT
CATSRGLATGFGTDTQYF
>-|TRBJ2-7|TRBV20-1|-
TGCAGTGCTAGAGATCTTCACCTTAGCTCCTACGAGCAGTACTTC
CSARDLHLSSYEQYF
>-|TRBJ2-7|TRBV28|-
TGTGCCAGCACCCAGGGGAACGGCCACTACAATGAGCAGTACTTC
CASTQGNGHYNEQYF
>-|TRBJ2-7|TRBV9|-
TGTGCCAGCAGCGTAGATGGGGGCAGGAGCTACGAGCAGTACTTC
CASSVDGGRSYEQYF
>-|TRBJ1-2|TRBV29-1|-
TGCAGCGTTTACTACGGACCGCCTAACTATGGCTACACCTTC
CSVYYGPPNYGYTF
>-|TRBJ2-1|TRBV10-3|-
TGTGCCATCAGTGAGGGGGAGAACTACAATGAGCAGTTCTTC
CAISEGENYNEQFF
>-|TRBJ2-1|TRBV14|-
TGTGCCAGCAGCCAATCTTGGCAGGGAGTAAATGAGCAGTTCTTC
CASSQSWQGVNEQFF
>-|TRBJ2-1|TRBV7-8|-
TGTGCCAGCAGCCCCCGGAGGGGGGGCAATGAGCAGTTCTTC
CASSPRRGGNEQFF
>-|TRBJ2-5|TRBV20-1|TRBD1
TGCAGTGGGACCGTTAACAGGGGCCAAGAGACCCAGTACTTC
CSGTVNRGQETQYF
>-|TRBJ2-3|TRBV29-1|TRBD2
TGCAGCGTTGACAGTAGCGGGAGCACAGATACGCAGTATTTT
CSVDSSGSTDTQYF
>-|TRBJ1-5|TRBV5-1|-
TGCGCCAGCAGCTTGGATTCAGGGCTTAATCAGCCCCAGCATTTT
CASSLDSGLNQPQHF
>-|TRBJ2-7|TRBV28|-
TGTGCCAGCAGCCCCCCGGGGGGGGACAGGGCTTACTACGAGCAGTACTTC
CASSPPGGDRAYYEQYF